This T cell receptor (beta chain) was documented in a study of naive and memory T cell subsets. Whole-study results and caveats: Naive repertoires, especially CD8, held a few larger clonotypes, possibly memory cells re-expressing CD45RA.

The beta constant-region primer was an equimolar mix of two oligonucleotides covering TRBC1 and TRBC2. Nested alpha and beta constant-region primers with the SP2 primer drove four PCR rounds on ligated cDNA. TCRdb reprocessed the UMI-ligation and nested PCR reads via MiXCR and lists one record per CDR3 protein. This sample yields roughly 140,000 distinct CDR3 sequences, of which about 20% are seen a single time; 0.6% to 0.7% belongs to the top ten. Per germline, CDR1 LGHNA and CDR2 YSLEER. The CDR3 spans 16 residues. V was cut by 7 bases and J by 5 bases, with 23 bases left in between. This clonotype has only a few counts. Antigen specificity is unknown.

The chain has TRBV4-3 and TRBJ1-1; TRBD1 might be the D (5 bases). The sequenced material came from naive CD8+ T cells from blood. The TCR comes from a human donor in good health. DNA of the CDR3: TGCGCCAGCAAGCCATTTACGGGACCCGAAGGGACTGAAGCTTTCTTT. It codes for CASKPFTGPEGTEAFF.